A selection of T cell receptor beta chains follows, all from one sample in a study of T-cell reconstitution after alpha-beta-depleted transplantation in children. TCRdb processed the PCR reads anew with MiXCR; each CDR3 protein has one entry. The sample includes about 980,000 distinct CDR3 sequences, about 31% of them seen just once. Specimen: PBMCs, mostly from graft donor cells, collected 360 days after TCRalphabeta/CD19-depleted stem cell transplant. The source of these receptors is a boy in the first two years of life who had a stem cell transplant for SCID, so the T cells may come from the graft donor. Each CDR3 is given with its conserved first and last residue. D genes are given only for firm matches. A row's size may be missing; if present it is once, few, many or a size class.

j_call,d_call,clone_size,v_call,cdr3_nt,cdr3_aa
TRBJ2-5,TRBD2,few,TRBV20-1,TGCAGTGCTAGCGGGGGGGCCCCGGAGACCCAGTACTTC,CSASGGAPETQYF
TRBJ2-7,-,-,TRBV2,TGTGCCAGCAGTGAACCACAGGGAGTACTACGCGAGCAGTACTTC,CASSEPQGVLREQYF
TRBJ2-2,-,few,TRBV7-6,TGTGCCAGCAGCTTTTTGGCGCGCCCTTCGAACACCGGGGAGCTGTTTTTT,CASSFLARPSNTGELFF
TRBJ1-6,TRBD1,-,TRBV4-1,TGCGCCAGCAGCCGCCTGGGACAGGCTAATTCACCCCTCCACTTT,CASSRLGQANSPLHF
TRBJ2-7,-,few,TRBV5-1,TGCGCCAGCAGCTTGGGACAGGAGGGGTCCTACGAGCAGTACTTC,CASSLGQEGSYEQYF
TRBJ2-5,TRBD1,-,TRBV15,TGTGCCACCAGCATCCGCACTGGGACAGGGAAAGAGACCCAGTACTTC,CATSIRTGTGKETQYF
TRBJ2-7,TRBD2,few,TRBV20-1,TGCAGTGCTAGGCAGCCCGGCCGGGCTAGCGGGGTCTACGAGCAGTACTTC,CSARQPGRASGVYEQYF
TRBJ2-3,TRBD2,-,TRBV12-3/TRBV12-4,TGTGCCAGCAGTTTCGGGGGGACCCCGCCAGATACGCAGTATTTT,CASSFGGTPPDTQYF
TRBJ2-5,TRBD2,few,TRBV12-3/TRBV12-4,TGTGCCAGCAGTAAGGCGGGGGGACGGAGAGAGACCCAGTACTTC,CASSKAGGRRETQYF
TRBJ2-1,-,-,TRBV29-1,TGCAGCGCCTCGTCCCCCCGGGGCCACAATGAGCAGTTCTTC,CSASSPRGHNEQFF
TRBJ1-1,TRBD1,-,TRBV29-1,TGCAGCGTTGTAGGGACAGGTATTCGGGGTGAAGCTTTCTTT,CSVVGTGIRGEAFF
TRBJ1-1,-,-,TRBV30,TGTGCCTGGAACCTAGGGGGGAACACTGAAGCTTTCTTT,CAWNLGGNTEAFF
TRBJ1-1,-,many,TRBV7-8,TGTGCCAGCAGCTTCAGGCAGGGGACTGAAGCTTTCTTT,CASSFRQGTEAFF
TRBJ1-1,TRBD1,few,TRBV4-2,TGTGCCAGCAGCCCGCGACAGGGGAGAGGCACTGAAGCTTTCTTT,CASSPRQGRGTEAFF
TRBJ2-3,TRBD2,few,TRBV6-1,TGTGCCAGCAGAATATATAGCGGGAGCACAGATACGCAGTATTTT,CASRIYSGSTDTQYF
TRBJ1-2,-,-,TRBV5-1,TGCGCCAGCAGCTTGGAACGGCTACCGAGCTATGGCTACACCTTC,CASSLERLPSYGYTF
TRBJ2-3,-,-,TRBV12-3/TRBV12-4,TGTGCCAGCAGTTTCGGCGGGATTGGTACGCAGTATTTT,CASSFGGIGTQYF
TRBJ2-1,TRBD2,many,TRBV5-1,TGCGCCAGCAGCTGGATGACTAGCGGGGGGGCCAATGAGCAGTTCTTC,CASSWMTSGGANEQFF
TRBJ2-1,TRBD1,-,TRBV9,TGTGCCAGCAGCCCGACAGGGATCCACAATGAGCAGTTCTTC,CASSPTGIHNEQFF
TRBJ2-3,-,few,TRBV3-1,TGTGCCAGCAGCCAAGCCCCCACAGATACGCAGTATTTT,CASSQAPTDTQYF
TRBJ2-5,-,many,TRBV5-1,TGCGCCAGCAGCTTGGGCAGCCAAGAGACCCAGTACTTC,CASSLGSQETQYF
TRBJ2-7,TRBD1,-,TRBV11-1,TGTGCCAGCAGCTCTGGTTGGCTTCGGGACAGCTCCCCTCGGGAGCAGTACTTC,CASSSGWLRDSSPREQYF
TRBJ2-2,TRBD2,few,TRBV7-8,TGTGCCAGCAGCCCCGGACTAGCGGGCCTCATCGGCGGGGAGCTGTTTTTT,CASSPGLAGLIGGELFF
TRBJ2-4,TRBD1,few,TRBV12-3/TRBV12-4,TGTGCCAGCGGAAGGGACAGGGGAGACATTCAGTACTTC,CASGRDRGDIQYF
TRBJ1-2,-,-,TRBV10-3,TGTGCCATCAGTGAGGAGGGTGGAGGCTACACCTTC,CAISEEGGGYTF
TRBJ1-5,TRBD1,-,TRBV12-3/TRBV12-4,TGTGCCAGCAGTGCTACAGGGGGTGGGAGTCAGCCCCAGCATTTT,CASSATGGGSQPQHF
TRBJ1-3,-,-,TRBV20-1,TGCAGTGCTCCCACGACCGGTGCGGACACCATATATTTT,CSAPTTGADTIYF
TRBJ2-5,TRBD2,once,TRBV12-5,TGTGCTAGTGGTCAACTTAGCGGGGGGGAGAAGACCCAGTACTTC,CASGQLSGGEKTQYF
TRBJ2-3,-,once,TRBV20-1,TGCAGTGCTGCGCCTGGGGGCACAGATACGCAGTATTTT,CSAAPGGTDTQYF
TRBJ1-2,TRBD1,-,TRBV20-1,TGCAGTGCTACGACAGGGCTGAGGGGCTACACCTTC,CSATTGLRGYTF
TRBJ2-5,TRBD2,-,TRBV12-3/TRBV12-4,TGTGCCAGCAGAAGCGGGGCGGGAAAGACCCAGTACTTC,CASRSGAGKTQYF
TRBJ2-3,TRBD1,few,TRBV27,TGTGCCAGCAGTTTATCCATGGGACAGTACACAGATACGCAGTATTTT,CASSLSMGQYTDTQYF
TRBJ2-1,TRBD2,once,TRBV5-1,TGCGCCAGCAGCTCAATAACTAGCGGGGGCCCCGGTGAGCAGTTCTTC,CASSSITSGGPGEQFF
TRBJ2-1,TRBD2,few,TRBV6-1,TGTGCCACCGCGGGGGAGTACTCCTACAATGAGCAGTTCTTC,CATAGEYSYNEQFF
TRBJ2-2,-,-,TRBV12-3/TRBV12-4,TGTGCCAGCACCCTACTCGGTAGAGGTAACACCGGGGAGCTGTTTTTT,CASTLLGRGNTGELFF
TRBJ2-2,-,-,TRBV6-2/TRBV6-3,TGTGCCAGCAAAAAGACAGGTCCGAACACCGGGGAGCTGTTTTTT,CASKKTGPNTGELFF
TRBJ2-1,TRBD2,-,TRBV4-2,TGTGCCAGCAGCCAAGAGGGTAGCGGGGAGGACAATGAGCAGTTCTTC,CASSQEGSGEDNEQFF
TRBJ1-1,-,many,TRBV29-1,TGCAGCGCCCAGGGTATGAACACTGAAGCTTTCTTT,CSAQGMNTEAFF
TRBJ2-5,-,-,TRBV4-2,TGTGCCAGCAGCCGGGACGACCTGACCCAGTACTTC,CASSRDDLTQYF
TRBJ1-1,-,few,TRBV18,TGTGCCAGCTCACCAAGGAGGGACACTGAAGCTTTCTTT,CASSPRRDTEAFF
TRBJ2-7,TRBD1,few,TRBV28,TGTGCCAGCAGTCTAAGACAGGGAAGGCACGAGCAGTACTTC,CASSLRQGRHEQYF
TRBJ2-1,TRBD2,few,TRBV5-1,TGCGCCAGCAGCTTGACTCCACTAGCGGGGGGTCCCTACAATGAGCAGTTCTTC,CASSLTPLAGGPYNEQFF
TRBJ2-5,-,many,TRBV5-1,TGCGCCAGCAGCTCAGACAACCAAGAGACCCAGTACTTC,CASSSDNQETQYF
TRBJ2-7,-,many,TRBV18,TGTGCCAGCTCACCAATGGGCAGCCACGAGCAGTACTTC,CASSPMGSHEQYF
TRBJ2-5,TRBD1,-,TRBV7-3,TGTGCCAGCAGCCTAACTCGACAGGGAAAGGTCAAGGAGACCCAGTACTTC,CASSLTRQGKVKETQYF
TRBJ2-1,-,few,TRBV29-1,TGCAGCTTCCGATCCGTTGCCATATACAATGAGCAGTTCTTC,CSFRSVAIYNEQFF
TRBJ2-7,-,-,TRBV4-1,TGCGCCAGCAGCCAAGATCCCTCGGGGTTAACTTACGAGCAGTACTTC,CASSQDPSGLTYEQYF
TRBJ2-2,-,few,TRBV5-1,TGCGCCAGCAGCCCCCCTGGGTATTCACCCACCGGGGAGCTGTTTTTT,CASSPPGYSPTGELFF
TRBJ2-7,-,few,TRBV12-3/TRBV12-4,TGTGCCAGCAGTTCTACCCCCATGTGGCTTACCTACGAGCAGTACTTC,CASSSTPMWLTYEQYF
TRBJ2-6,-,many,TRBV12-3/TRBV12-4,TGTGCCAGCAGCCCCCTATCTGGGGCCAACGTCCTGACTTTC,CASSPLSGANVLTF
TRBJ2-4,-,-,TRBV4-3,TGCGCCAGCAGCCAAGAAGGAGTTGGGGACATTCAGTACTTC,CASSQEGVGDIQYF
TRBJ1-2,TRBD1,-,TRBV6-2/TRBV6-3,TGTGCCAGCAGTCCCCGGGACAGGGTAGAGGATGGCTACACCTTC,CASSPRDRVEDGYTF
TRBJ2-7,TRBD2,few,TRBV20-1,TGCAGTGCTAGAGGGCCTACGGGGGGGGACTACGAGCAGTACTTC,CSARGPTGGDYEQYF
TRBJ2-2,TRBD2,-,TRBV12-3/TRBV12-4,TGTGCCAGCAGTTTCTATAGCGGGGGAAAGAACACCGGGGAGCTGTTTTTT,CASSFYSGGKNTGELFF
TRBJ2-1,TRBD1,-,TRBV27,TGTGCCAGCTCCCCACCTCTCCACAGGGGGTCAGACAATGAGCAGTTCTTC,CASSPPLHRGSDNEQFF
TRBJ2-1,-,-,TRBV28,TGTGCCAGCAGTTTTGGTATTGGACAGATGGATGAGCAGTTCTTC,CASSFGIGQMDEQFF
TRBJ2-5,-,many,TRBV7-2,TGTGCCAGCAGCTTGAGTAGGGTGGGCCAAGAGACCCAGTACTTC,CASSLSRVGQETQYF
TRBJ2-3,TRBD2,-,TRBV7-2,TGTGCCAGCAGCTTCATCGGACTAGCGGGTAGCACAGATACGCAGTATTTT,CASSFIGLAGSTDTQYF
TRBJ1-4,TRBD1,few,TRBV5-1,TGCGCCAGCAGCCCTTTCCGGGACAGGGGACTAGCTTCAACTAATGAAAAACTGTTTTTT,CASSPFRDRGLASTNEKLFF